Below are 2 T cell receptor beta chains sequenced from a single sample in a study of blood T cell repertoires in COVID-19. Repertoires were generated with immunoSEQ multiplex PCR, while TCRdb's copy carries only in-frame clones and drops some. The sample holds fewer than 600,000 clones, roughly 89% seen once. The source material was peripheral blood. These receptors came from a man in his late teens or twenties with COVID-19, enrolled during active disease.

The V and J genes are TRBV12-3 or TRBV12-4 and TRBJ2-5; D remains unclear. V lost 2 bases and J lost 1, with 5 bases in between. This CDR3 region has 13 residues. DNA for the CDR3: TGTGCCAGCAGTTTAAGCTTCCAAGAGACCCAGTACTTC. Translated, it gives CASSLSFQETQYF.

The CDR3 DNA follows: TGTGCCAGCAGTCCTGGGACAGGGGGGGGGAACACTGAAGCTTTCTTT. Residues: CASSPGTGGGNTEAFF. V gene TRBV28 combines with J gene TRBJ1-1, with 11 bases aligning to TRBD1. The germline V gene encodes CDR1 MDHEN and CDR2 SYDVKM. The ends lost 5 bases at V and 1 base at J; junction bases unmatched: 6. The CDR3 runs to 16 residues.